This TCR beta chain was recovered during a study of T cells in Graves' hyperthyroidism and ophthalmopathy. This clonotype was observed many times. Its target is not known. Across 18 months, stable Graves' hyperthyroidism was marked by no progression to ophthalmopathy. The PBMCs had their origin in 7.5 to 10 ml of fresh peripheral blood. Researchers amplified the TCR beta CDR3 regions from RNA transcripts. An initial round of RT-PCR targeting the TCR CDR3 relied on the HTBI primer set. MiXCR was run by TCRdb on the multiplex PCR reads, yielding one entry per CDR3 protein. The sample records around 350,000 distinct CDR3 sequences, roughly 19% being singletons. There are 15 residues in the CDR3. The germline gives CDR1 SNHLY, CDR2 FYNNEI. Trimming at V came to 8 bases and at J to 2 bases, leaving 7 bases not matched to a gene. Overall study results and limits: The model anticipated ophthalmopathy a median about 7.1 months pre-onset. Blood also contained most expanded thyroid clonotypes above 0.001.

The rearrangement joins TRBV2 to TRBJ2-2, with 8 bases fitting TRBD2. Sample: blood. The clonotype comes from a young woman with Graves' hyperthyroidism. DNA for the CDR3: TGTGCCAGCTGCAGCCGGGGGGGTAACACCGGGGAGCTGTTTTTT. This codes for CASCSRGGNTGELFF.